Reported below is one T cell receptor (beta chain). Its antigen is not identified. This specimen comes from a study of CD8 T cells in Susac syndrome. Broader study findings: It was acknowledged by the study that relatively few individuals were included in its TCR sequencing and HLA analysis.

The multiple sclerosis control group was made up of treatment-naive patients with stable or active relapsing-remitting disease. The CD8+ and CD4+ T cells were negatively isolated, with the TEMRA cells enriched by FACS. CDR1 LGHDT and CDR2 YNNKEL come from the germline V gene (reference sequence). V was trimmed by 3 bases and J by 5 bases, leaving 8 bases between them. The CDR3 covers 14 residues. With random hexamers, about 0.45 to 1 ug RNA was reverse transcribed. The amplification used immunoSEQ multiplex PCR on TCR beta CDR3; it spanned 54 Vbeta and 13 Jbeta. TCRdb called the immunoSEQ multiplex PCR reads again in MiXCR, with one record for every CDR3 protein. Of approximately 200,000 distinct CDR3 sequences in the sample, almost 96% were seen once.

The rearrangement uses TRBV3-1 and TRBJ1-6; D gene uncertain. The sample was CD4+ T cells from PBMCs. This clonotype was obtained from a human donor with multiple sclerosis. CDR3 coding DNA: TGTGCCAGCAGCCAGCAGCCTCATAATTCACCCCTCCACTTT. This sequence encodes CASSQQPHNSPLHF. Filled out from reference TRBV3-1 and TRBJ1-6, the complete variable domain reads DTAVSQTPKYLVTQMGNDKSIKCEQNLGHDTMYWYKQDSKKFLKIMFSYNNKELIINETVPNRFSPKSPDKAHLNLHINSLELGDSAVYFCASSQQPHNSPLHFGNGTRLTVT.